This T cell receptor (beta chain) was recovered during a study of blood T cell repertoires in COVID-19. The wider study: Italy, Spain and the United States were the sources of the convalescent and acute COVID-19 samples. The cDNA or gDNA used as material had been derived from T cells, B-cell-depleted T cells, or PBMCs.

V shed 0 bases and J shed 1 base, with 10 bases lying between them. The CDR3 extends over 17 amino acids. From germline, CDR1 is SEHNR and CDR2 FQNEAQ (reference sequence). The study drew participants aged about 18 to 95 years from roughly 25 US areas. Original data processing: Amplification with reference gene primers provided the estimates of nucleated cell counts. Produced via immunoSEQ multiplex PCR; TCRdb's table is partial and in-frame only. V and J calls and clone size follow that table, whereas D and trimming were derived from the DNA. The table lists roughly 140,000 clones, 80% to 90% of them singletons.

The V and J genes are TRBV7-9 and TRBJ1-6; possibly TRBD1 for D (5 bases). The sequence derives from a man over 45 who had recovered from COVID-19. What was sequenced was PBMCs or T cells enriched from blood (not recorded which). The CDR3 DNA reads as TGTGCCAGCAGCTTAGCCAGGGTTCAGTCCTATAATTCACCCCTCCACTTT. Translating it yields CASSLARVQSYNSPLHF.